What follows are 3 T cell receptor beta chains derived from one specimen sequenced in a study of blood T cells in healthy people across ages. Using a J-beta primer mix together with a sample-barcoded 5' primer, a second PCR was run for about 7 to 12 cycles. TCRdb reprocessed the 5' RACE reads via MiXCR and lists one record per CDR3 protein. The data hold under 2 million distinct CDR3 sequences, with about 31% observed a single time. Sequenced: blood. The receptor source for this set is a woman in her thirties in good health.

The chain has TRBV12-3 or TRBV12-4 and TRBJ1-2; D unclear. V was pared by 8 bases and J by 1 base, with 8 bases between. The length of the CDR3 is 12 residues. CDR3: CASARHNYGYTF. DNA of the CDR3: TGTGCCAGCGCCAGGCATAACTATGGCTACACCTTC.

To note about this clonotype: Germline and junction disagree at one end, which may indicate a read error. V gene TRBV9 combines with J gene TRBJ1-1, with D unclear. CDR1 SGDLS and CDR2 YYNGEE come from the germline V gene. This CDR3 is built from 15 residues. Here the CDR3 reads CASSVGVVGNTKAFF. The DNA of the CDR3 is TGTGCCAGCAGCGTCGGGGTCGTGGGGAACACTAAAGCTTTCTTT.

This clonotype was recorded a few times. V usage is TRBV6-5 and J usage is TRBJ2-7, with a weak D call TRBD2 (6 bases). Germline CDR1 is MNHEY and CDR2 is SVGAGI. Trimming shortened V by 5 bases and J by 3 bases, and 17 bases separated the two germline ends. The CDR3 runs 15 residues. CDR3 region: CASSPGELGNYEQYF. As DNA, the CDR3 is TGTGCCAGCAGTCCGGGGGAACTCGGTAACTACGAGCAGTACTTC.